The present T cell receptor beta chain was sequenced within a study of T cells expressing NK-cell markers (dated by TCRdb to the early 2020s). Study-level background: Three sorted T-cell subsets (CD3+CD56+NKG2C+, CD3+CD56+NKG2C- and CD3+CD56-NKG2C+) from several donors had their TCR beta-chain repertoires profiled. The eight sequenced donors were randomly selected healthy volunteers, three men and five women. The libraries were sequenced on Illumina HiSeq 2000/2500, MiSeq or NextSeq, producing 2 x 150 bp reads. Among the eight sequenced donors, seven were HCMV-seropositive and one was HCMV-seronegative.

About this clonotype: Its recognized antigen is unknown.

Reads for this sample came from an Illumina HiSeq 2000. The TCR beta cDNA libraries were made using 5'RACE template switching, a step that added both a universal primer site and unique molecular identifiers. cDNA synthesis was primed from the TCR beta constant segment and was followed by two successive PCR amplification steps. The original pipeline was this. MIGEC was used to demultiplex reads and group reads by UMI, and MiTCR was used to assemble and quantify clonotypes. To exclude erroneous sequences, any TCR cDNA sequence not supported by at least two reads was discarded. Downstream repertoire analysis used the tcR package, and clonotypes were matched across fractions by CDR3 nucleotide sequence plus V segment. Antigen specificity was annotated against VDJdb with VDJmatch, allowing one amino acid substitution in CDR3. TCRdb reprocessed the public reads and reports one entry per CDR3 protein sequence, without DNA. The V and J calls shown here were made by TCRdb, not taken from the authors' results. This sample's table contains about 380,000 distinct CDR3 sequences. The ten most abundant clones make up roughly 5.5% of the sample.

Broader findings and caveats from the paper: Whether the expanded NKG2C-expressing T cell clones were specific for HCMV antigens was left unclear. Those dominant clonotypes were again the most abundant among CD3+CD56-NKG2C+ cells in several donors, at about 25-65%. For about 6 donors, the dominant CD3+CD56+NKG2C+ clonotypes were among the top 10 CD8+ clonotypes and accounted for roughly 1.0-8% of CD8+ T cells.

A commercial ELISA kit detecting HCMV-specific IgG in serum was used to determine HCMV serostatus. Peripheral blood mononuclear cells were isolated from blood by Ficoll density gradient centrifugation. The sequenced material came from blood T cells: a sorted CD56 or NKG2C T cell subset, CD4+ or CD8+ T cells, or bulk PBMC T cells (not recorded which). The source is a man aged 18-75 years in good health.

The CDR3 protein is CASSTLGRRGFNNEQFF. Rearrangement joined TRBV19 to TRBJ2-1; the D call of TRBD2 rests on TCRdb alone, since no DNA is present to check it. CDR1 and CDR2 are read off the germline V gene (reference sequence) as LNHDA and SQIVND. Including the terminal cysteine and phenylalanine, the CDR3 comprises 17 residues. Nucleotide data are not available.